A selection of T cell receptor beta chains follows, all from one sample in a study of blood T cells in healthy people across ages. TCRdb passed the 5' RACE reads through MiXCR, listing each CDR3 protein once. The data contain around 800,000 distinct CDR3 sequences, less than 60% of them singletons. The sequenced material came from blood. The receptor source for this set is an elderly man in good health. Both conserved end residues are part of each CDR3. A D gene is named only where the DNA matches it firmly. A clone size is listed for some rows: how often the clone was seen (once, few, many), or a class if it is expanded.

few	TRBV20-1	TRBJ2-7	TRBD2	CSAYPGTSSYEQYF	TGCAGTGCGTACCCGGGGACTAGCTCCTACGAGCAGTACTTC
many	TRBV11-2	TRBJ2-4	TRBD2	CASSKTSGGRNIQYF	TGTGCCAGCAGCAAAACTAGCGGGGGGAGGAACATTCAGTACTTC
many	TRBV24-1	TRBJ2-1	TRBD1	CATSDRGQGPNNEQFF	TGTGCCACCAGTGACCGCGGACAGGGGCCCAACAATGAGCAGTTCTTC
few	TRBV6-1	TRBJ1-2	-	CARIVNYGYTF	TGTGCCAGGATCGTAAACTATGGCTACACCTTC
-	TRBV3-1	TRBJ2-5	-	CASSHRGQETQYF	TGTGCCAGCAGCCACCGCGGACAAGAGACCCAGTACTTC
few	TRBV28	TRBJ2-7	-	CASSLDGANYEQYF	TGTGCCAGCAGTCTCGACGGCGCGAATTACGAGCAGTACTTC
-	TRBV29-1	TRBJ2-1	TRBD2	CSVQSPGRGGVNEQFF	TGCAGCGTTCAATCCCCCGGGCGCGGGGGGGTGAATGAGCAGTTCTTC
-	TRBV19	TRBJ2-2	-	CASSIQVGGELFF	TGTGCCAGTAGTATCCAAGTCGGCGGGGAGCTGTTTTTT
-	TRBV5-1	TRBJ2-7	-	CASRARDTSYEQYF	TGCGCCAGCAGAGCCCGGGACACAAGTTACGAGCAGTACTTC
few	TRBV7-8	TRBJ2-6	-	CASSPLLGAGANVLTF	TGTGCCAGCAGCCCTTTATTGGGCGCTGGGGCCAACGTCCTGACTTTC
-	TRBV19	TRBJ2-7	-	CASSSITGAGEQYF	TGTGCCAGTAGTTCAATTACGGGAGCCGGCGAGCAGTACTTC
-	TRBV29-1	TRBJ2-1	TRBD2	CSARAGDYNEQFF	TGCAGCGCAAGAGCGGGAGATTACAATGAGCAGTTCTTC
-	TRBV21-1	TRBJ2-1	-	CASSKPALGHNEQFF	TGTGCCAGCAGCAAACCGGCCCTTGGCCACAATGAGCAGTTCTTC
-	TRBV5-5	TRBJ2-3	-	CASSLLGSGSTDTQYF	TGTGCCAGCAGCTTATTAGGCAGCGGGAGCACAGATACGCAGTATTTT
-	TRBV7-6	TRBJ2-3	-	CASSLGWDSTDTQYF	TGTGCCAGCAGCTTAGGTTGGGATAGCACAGATACGCAGTATTTT
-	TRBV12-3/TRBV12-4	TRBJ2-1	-	CASSVVGTYNEQFF	TGTGCCAGCAGCGTAGTCGGGACCTACAATGAGCAGTTCTTC
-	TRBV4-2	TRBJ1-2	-	CASSFGGGSYGYTF	TGTGCCAGCAGCTTTGGCGGGGGCAGCTATGGCTACACCTTC
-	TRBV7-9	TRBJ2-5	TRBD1	CASRPQGGTGVETQYF	TGTGCCAGCAGACCTCAGGGCGGGACAGGGGTAGAGACCCAGTACTTC
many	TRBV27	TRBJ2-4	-	CASSSTLTRWAKNIQYF	TGTGCCAGCAGTTCCACCTTAACCAGGTGGGCCAAAAACATTCAGTACTTC
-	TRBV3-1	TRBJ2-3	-	CASSQSGVTDTQYF	TGTGCCAGCAGCCAGTCGGGAGTGACAGATACGCAGTATTTT
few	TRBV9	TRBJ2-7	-	CASSVVAGSYEQYF	TGTGCCAGCAGCGTAGTAGCAGGCTCCTACGAGCAGTACTTC
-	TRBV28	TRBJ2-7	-	CASRSRWEQYF	TGTGCCAGCAGGAGTCGATGGGAGCAGTACTTC
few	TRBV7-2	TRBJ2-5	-	CASIRGPQETQYF	TGTGCCAGTATTCGCGGGCCCCAAGAGACCCAGTACTTC
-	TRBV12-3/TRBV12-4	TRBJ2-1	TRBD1	CASMGQADEQFF	TGTGCCAGCATGGGACAGGCCGACGAGCAGTTCTTC
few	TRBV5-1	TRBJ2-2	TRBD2	CASSTAGVDTGELFF	TGCGCCAGCAGCACGGCGGGAGTCGACACCGGGGAGCTGTTTTTT
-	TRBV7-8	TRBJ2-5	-	CASTVKETQYF	TGTGCCAGCACCGTCAAAGAGACCCAGTACTTC
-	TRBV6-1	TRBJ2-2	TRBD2	CASNPTGLAGMDTGELFF	TGTGCCAGCAACCCTACGGGACTAGCGGGAATGGACACCGGGGAGCTGTTTTTT
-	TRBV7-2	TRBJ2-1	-	CASSSDITLNEQFF	TGTGCCAGCAGCTCAGACATAACCCTCAATGAGCAGTTCTTC
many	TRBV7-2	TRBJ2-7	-	CASSLVPEAYEQYF	TGTGCCAGCAGCTTAGTCCCAGAGGCGTACGAGCAGTACTTC
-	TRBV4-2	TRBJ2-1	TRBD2	CASSQESGLANNEQFF	TGTGCCAGCAGCCAAGAGTCTGGACTAGCGAATAATGAGCAGTTCTTC
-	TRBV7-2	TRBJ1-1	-	CASSLPGFF	TGTGCCAGCAGCTTACCGGGTTTCTTT
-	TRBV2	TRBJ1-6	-	CASRVGSSYNSPLHF	TGTGCCAGCAGAGTAGGAAGCTCCTATAATTCACCCCTCCACTTT
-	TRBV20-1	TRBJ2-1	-	CSAPGGGLSSYNEQFF	TGCAGTGCTCCCGGGGGCGGGCTTAGCTCCTACAATGAGCAGTTCTTC
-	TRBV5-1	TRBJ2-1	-	CASSLGLGPYNEQFF	TGCGCCAGCAGCTTGGGGTTAGGCCCGTACAATGAGCAGTTCTTC
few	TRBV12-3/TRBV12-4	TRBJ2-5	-	CASSFLGRTSETQYF	TGTGCCAGCAGTTTCTTGGGCAGGACATCAGAGACCCAGTACTTC
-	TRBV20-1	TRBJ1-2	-	CSATDINYGYTF	TGCAGTGCAACAGACATTAACTATGGCTACACCTTC
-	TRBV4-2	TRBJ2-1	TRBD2	CASSQGDSGRIVEQFF	TGTGCCAGCAGCCAAGGGGACAGCGGGAGGATAGTAGAGCAGTTCTTC
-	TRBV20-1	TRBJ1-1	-	CSARAPGESEAFF	TGCAGTGCTAGAGCCCCGGGGGAAAGTGAAGCTTTCTTT
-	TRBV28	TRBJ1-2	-	CASRPMSGDGYTF	TGTGCCAGCAGACCGATGAGCGGCGATGGCTACACCTTC
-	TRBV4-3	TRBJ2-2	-	CASSPTRAQSNTGELFF	TGCGCCAGCAGCCCGACCCGCGCTCAATCGAACACCGGGGAGCTGTTTTTT
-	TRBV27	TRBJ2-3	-	CASSWWRPLTDTQYF	TGTGCCAGCAGTTGGTGGCGGCCACTCACAGATACGCAGTATTTT
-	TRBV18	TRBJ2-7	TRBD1	CASSPPGTVTTYEQYF	TGTGCCAGCTCACCACCTGGGACAGTCACCACCTACGAGCAGTACTTC
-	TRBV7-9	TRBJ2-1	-	CASSWPDATAYNEQFF	TGTGCCAGCAGCTGGCCGGACGCTACCGCCTACAATGAGCAGTTCTTC
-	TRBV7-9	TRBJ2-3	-	CASSSGRTSTQYF	TGTGCCAGCAGCTCGGGGAGGACGAGTACGCAGTATTTT
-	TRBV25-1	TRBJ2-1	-	CASSDGIMGHNEQFF	TGTGCCAGCAGTGACGGAATTATGGGTCACAATGAGCAGTTCTTC
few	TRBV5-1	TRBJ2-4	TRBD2	CASSLERRGTTEQYF	TGCGCCAGCAGCTTGGAGCGGCGAGGGACTACAGAGCAGTACTTC
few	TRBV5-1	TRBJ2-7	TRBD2	CASSLIAGNEQYF	TGCGCCAGCAGCTTAATAGCGGGCAACGAGCAGTACTTC